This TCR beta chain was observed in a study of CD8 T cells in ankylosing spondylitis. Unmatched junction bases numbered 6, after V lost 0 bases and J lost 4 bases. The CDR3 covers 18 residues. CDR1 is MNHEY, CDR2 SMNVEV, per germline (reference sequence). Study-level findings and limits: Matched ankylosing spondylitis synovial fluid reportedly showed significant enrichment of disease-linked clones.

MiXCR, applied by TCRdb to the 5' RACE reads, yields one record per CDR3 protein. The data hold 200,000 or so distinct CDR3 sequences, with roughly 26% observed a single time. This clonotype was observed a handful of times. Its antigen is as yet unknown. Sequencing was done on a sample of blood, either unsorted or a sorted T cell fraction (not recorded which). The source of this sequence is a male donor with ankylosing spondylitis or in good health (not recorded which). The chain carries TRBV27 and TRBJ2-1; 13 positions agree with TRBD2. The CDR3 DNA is TGTGCCAGCAGTTTATCGGGCACTAGCGGGAGGGCTTACAATGAGCAGTTCTTC. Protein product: CASSLSGTSGRAYNEQFF.